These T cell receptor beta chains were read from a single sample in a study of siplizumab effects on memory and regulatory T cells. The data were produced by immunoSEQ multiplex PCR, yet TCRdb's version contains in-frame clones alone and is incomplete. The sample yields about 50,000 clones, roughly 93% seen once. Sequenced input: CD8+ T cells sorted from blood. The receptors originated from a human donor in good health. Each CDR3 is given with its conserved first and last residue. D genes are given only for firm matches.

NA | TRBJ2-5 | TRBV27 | TGTGCCAGCACCCCACTCGGGGTGGACGAGGGAGAGACCCAGTACTTC | CASTPLGVDEGETQYF
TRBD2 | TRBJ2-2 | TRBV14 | TGTGCCAGCAGCCAAGACGTACGCGGGAGGGCCGGGGAGCTGTTTTTT | CASSQDVRGRAGELFF
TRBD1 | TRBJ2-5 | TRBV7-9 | TGTGCCAGCAGCCAAAAGACAGGGGTTAGGGAGACCCAGTACTTC | CASSQKTGVRETQYF
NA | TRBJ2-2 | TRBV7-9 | TGTGCCAGAAGGGACTCCAACACCGGGGAGCTGTTTTTT | CARRDSNTGELFF
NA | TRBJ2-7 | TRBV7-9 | TGTGCCAGCAGCTCAGGCCTCTACGAGCAGTACTTC | CASSSGLYEQYF
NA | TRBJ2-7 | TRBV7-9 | TGTGCCAGCAGCGCCCCGGCTGGGCGCTACGAGCAGTACTTC | CASSAPAGRYEQYF
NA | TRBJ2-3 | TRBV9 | TGTGCCAGCAGCGTCGCGGGACTATTCGAGGGGGGAGATACGCAGTATTTT | CASSVAGLFEGGDTQYF
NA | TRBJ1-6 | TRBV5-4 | TGTGCCAGCAGCTTCGGGACGCTAAATTCACCCCTCCACTTT | CASSFGTLNSPLHF
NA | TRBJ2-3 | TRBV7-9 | TGTGCCAGCATAGTTAGCACCATCTCAGATACGCAGTATTTT | CASIVSTISDTQYF
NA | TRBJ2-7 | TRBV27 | TGTGCCAGCAGTTTGAACGCGCGGAGGGGCTACGAGCAGTACTTC | CASSLNARRGYEQYF
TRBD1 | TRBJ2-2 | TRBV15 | TGTGCCACCAGCAGAGGGCAGGGGGCGGACACCGGGGAGCTGTTTTTT | CATSRGQGADTGELFF
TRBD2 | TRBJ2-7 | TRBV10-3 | TGTGCCATCAGTGATTCTAGCGGAAGCTCCTACGAGCAGTACTTC | CAISDSSGSSYEQYF
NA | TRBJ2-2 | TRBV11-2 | TGTGCCCAGTTGGGGCGGGTGGTCACCGGGGAGCTGTTTTTT | CAQLGRVVTGELFF
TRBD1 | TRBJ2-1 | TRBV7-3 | TGTGCCAGCAGCTTAACGGGACAGGGAGATGAGCAGTTCTTC | CASSLTGQGDEQFF
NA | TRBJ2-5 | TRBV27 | TGTGCCAGCAGTTTACATGGTGAGACCCAGTACTTC | CASSLHGETQYF
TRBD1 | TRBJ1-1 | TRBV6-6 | TGTGCCAGCAGTTTCACAGGGGGATTGAGCACTGAAGCTTTCTTT | CASSFTGGLSTEAFF